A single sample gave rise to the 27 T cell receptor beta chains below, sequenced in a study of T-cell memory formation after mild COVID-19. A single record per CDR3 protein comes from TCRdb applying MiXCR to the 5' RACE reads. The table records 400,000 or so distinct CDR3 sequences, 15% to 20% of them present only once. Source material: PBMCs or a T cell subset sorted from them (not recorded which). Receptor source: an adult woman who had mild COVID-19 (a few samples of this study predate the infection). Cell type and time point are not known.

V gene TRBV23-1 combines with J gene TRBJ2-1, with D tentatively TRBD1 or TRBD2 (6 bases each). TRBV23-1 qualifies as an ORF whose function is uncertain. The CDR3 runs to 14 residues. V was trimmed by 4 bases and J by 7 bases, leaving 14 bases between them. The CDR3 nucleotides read TGCGCCAGCAGTCGCACGCAGGGGAGGAATGAGCAGTTCTTC. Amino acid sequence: CASSRTQGRNEQFF.

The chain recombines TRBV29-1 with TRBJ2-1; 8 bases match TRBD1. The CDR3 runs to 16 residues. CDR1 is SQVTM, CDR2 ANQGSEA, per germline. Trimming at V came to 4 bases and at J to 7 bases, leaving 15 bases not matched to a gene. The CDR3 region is CSVVNQGATFGNEQFF. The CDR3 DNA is TGCAGCGTTGTTAATCAGGGGGCGACTTTTGGGAATGAGCAGTTCTTC.

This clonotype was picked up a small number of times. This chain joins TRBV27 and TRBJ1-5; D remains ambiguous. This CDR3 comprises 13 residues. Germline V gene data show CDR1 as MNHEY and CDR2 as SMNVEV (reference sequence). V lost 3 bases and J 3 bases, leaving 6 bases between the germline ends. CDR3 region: CASSFNLNQPQHF. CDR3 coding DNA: TGTGCCAGCAGTTTCAACCTCAATCAGCCCCAGCATTTT.

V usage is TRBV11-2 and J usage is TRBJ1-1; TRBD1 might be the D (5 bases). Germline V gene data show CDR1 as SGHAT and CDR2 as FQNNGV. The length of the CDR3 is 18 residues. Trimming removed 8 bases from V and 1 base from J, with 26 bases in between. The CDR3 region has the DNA TGTGCCAGCTTCCCACTTTTGCAGCGATACCAGGGGAACACTGAAGCTTTCTTT. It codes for CASFPLLQRYQGNTEAFF. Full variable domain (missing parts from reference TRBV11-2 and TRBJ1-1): EAGVAQSPRYKIIEKRQSVAFWCNPISGHATLYWYQQILGQGPKLLIQFQNNGVVDDSQLPKDRFSAERLKGVDSTLKIQPAKLEDSAVYLCASFPLLQRYQGNTEAFFGQGTRLTVV.

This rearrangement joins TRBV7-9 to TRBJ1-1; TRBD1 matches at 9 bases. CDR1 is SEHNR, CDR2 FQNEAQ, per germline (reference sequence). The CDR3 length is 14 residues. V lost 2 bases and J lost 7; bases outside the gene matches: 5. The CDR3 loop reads CASSLHTGGFEAFF. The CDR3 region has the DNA TGTGCCAGCAGCTTACATACAGGGGGCTTTGAAGCTTTCTTT.

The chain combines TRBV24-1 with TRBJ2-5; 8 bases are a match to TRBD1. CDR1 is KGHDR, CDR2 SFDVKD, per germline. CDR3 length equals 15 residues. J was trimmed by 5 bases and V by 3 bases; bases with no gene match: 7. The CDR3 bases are TGTGCCACCAGTGATCGGACAGGGATCAGGGAGACCCAGTACTTC. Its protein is CATSDRTGIRETQYF.

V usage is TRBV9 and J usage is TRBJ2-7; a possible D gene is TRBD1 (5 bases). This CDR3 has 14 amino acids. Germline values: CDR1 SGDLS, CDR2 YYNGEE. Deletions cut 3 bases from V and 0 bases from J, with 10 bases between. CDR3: CASSAKGPSYEQYF. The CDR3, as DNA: TGTGCCAGCAGCGCAAAGGGGCCCTCCTACGAGCAGTACTTC.

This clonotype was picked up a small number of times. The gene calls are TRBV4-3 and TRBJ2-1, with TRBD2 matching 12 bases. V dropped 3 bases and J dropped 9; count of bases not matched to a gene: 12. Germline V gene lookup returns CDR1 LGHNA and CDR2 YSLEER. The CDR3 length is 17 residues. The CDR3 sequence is CASSHNLAGGPMGEQFF. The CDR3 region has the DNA TGCGCCAGCAGCCATAATCTAGCGGGAGGGCCTATGGGTGAGCAGTTCTTC.

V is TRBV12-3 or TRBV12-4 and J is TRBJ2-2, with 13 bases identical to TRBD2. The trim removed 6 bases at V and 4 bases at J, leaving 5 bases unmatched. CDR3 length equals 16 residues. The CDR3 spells CASSRTSGGATGELFF. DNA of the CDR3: TGTGCCAGCAGCCGTACTAGCGGGGGGGCCACCGGGGAGCTGTTTTTT.

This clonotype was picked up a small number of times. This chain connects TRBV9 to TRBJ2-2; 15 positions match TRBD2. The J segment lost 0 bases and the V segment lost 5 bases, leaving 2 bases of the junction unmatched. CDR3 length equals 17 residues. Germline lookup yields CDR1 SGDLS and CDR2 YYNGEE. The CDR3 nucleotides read TGTGCCAGCAGGGGGACTAGCGGGAGGACGAACACCGGGGAGCTGTTTTTT. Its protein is CASRGTSGRTNTGELFF. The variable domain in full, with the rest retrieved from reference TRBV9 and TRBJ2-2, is DSGVTQTPKHLITATGQRVTLRCSPRSGDLSVYWYQQSLDQGLQFLIQYYNGEERAKGNILERFSAQQFPDLHSELNLSSLELGDSALYFCASRGTSGRTNTGELFFGEGSRLTVL.

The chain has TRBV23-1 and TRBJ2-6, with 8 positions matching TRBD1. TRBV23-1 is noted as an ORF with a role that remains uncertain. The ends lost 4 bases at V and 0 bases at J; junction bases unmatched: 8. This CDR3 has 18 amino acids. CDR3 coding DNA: TGCGCCAGCAGTCCCACGGACAGGGATCGCTCTGGGGCCAACGTCCTGACTTTC. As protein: CASSPTDRDRSGANVLTF.

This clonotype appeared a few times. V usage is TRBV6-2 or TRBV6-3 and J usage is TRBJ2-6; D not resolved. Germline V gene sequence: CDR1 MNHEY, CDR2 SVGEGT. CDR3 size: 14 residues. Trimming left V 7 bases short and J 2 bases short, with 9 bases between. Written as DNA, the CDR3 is TGTGCCAGCACCCTCTGGCCTGGGGCCAACGTCCTGACTTTC. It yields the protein CASTLWPGANVLTF.

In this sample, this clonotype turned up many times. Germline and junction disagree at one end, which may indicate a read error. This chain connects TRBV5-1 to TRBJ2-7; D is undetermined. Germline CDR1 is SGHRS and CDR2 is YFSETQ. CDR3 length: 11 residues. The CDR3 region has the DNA TGTGCCAGCAGCTCCTCCTACGAGCAGTACTTC. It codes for CASSSSYEQYF.

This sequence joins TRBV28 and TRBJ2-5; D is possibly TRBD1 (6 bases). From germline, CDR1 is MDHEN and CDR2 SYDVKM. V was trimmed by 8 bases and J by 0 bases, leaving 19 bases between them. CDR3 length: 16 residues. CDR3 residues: CASGPQGRMYQETQYF. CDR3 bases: TGTGCCAGCGGCCCACAGGGACGGATGTACCAAGAGACCCAGTACTTC.

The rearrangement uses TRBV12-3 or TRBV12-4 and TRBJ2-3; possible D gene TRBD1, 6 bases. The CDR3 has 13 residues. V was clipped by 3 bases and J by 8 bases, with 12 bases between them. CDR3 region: CASSFSGVGTQYF. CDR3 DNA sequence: TGTGCCAGCAGTTTTTCAGGGGTTGGTACGCAGTATTTT.

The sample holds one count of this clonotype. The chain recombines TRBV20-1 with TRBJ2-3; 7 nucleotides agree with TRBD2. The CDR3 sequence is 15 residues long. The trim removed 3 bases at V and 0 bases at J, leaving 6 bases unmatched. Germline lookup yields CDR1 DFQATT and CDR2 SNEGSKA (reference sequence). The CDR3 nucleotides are TGCAGTGCTAGCCGCCTAGCGGTTAGCACAGATACGCAGTATTTT. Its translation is CSASRLAVSTDTQYF.

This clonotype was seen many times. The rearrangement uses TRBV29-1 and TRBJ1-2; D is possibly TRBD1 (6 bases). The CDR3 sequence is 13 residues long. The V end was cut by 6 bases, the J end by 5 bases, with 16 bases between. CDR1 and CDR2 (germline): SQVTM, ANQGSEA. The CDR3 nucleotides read TGCAGCGTCCTAAATTCTACAGGGTATGGCTACACCTTC. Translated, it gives CSVLNSTGYGYTF.

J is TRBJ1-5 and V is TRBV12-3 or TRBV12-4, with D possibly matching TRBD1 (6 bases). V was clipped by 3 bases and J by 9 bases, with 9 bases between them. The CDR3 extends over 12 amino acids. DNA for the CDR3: TGTGCCAGCAGTTTGCAGACAGGGCCCCAGCATTTT. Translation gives CASSLQTGPQHF.

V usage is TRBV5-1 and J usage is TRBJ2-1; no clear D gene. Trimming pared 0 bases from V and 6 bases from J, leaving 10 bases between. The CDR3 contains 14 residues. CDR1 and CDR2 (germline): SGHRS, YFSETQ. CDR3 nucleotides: TGCGCCAGCAGCTTGGCCGTCGCTCCCAATGAGCAGTTCTTC. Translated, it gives CASSLAVAPNEQFF.

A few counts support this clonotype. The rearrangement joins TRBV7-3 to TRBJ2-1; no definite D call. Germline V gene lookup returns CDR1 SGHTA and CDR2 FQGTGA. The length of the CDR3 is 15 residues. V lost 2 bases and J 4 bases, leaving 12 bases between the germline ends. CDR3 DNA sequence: TGTGCCAGCAGCTTATCCTCCGACTGGTACAATGAGCAGTTCTTC. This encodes CASSLSSDWYNEQFF.

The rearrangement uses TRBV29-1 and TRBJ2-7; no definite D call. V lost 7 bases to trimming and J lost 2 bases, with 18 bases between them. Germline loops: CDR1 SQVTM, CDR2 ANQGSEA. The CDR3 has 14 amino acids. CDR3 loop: CSAMLVRPPYEQYF. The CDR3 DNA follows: TGCAGCGCTATGTTGGTTCGGCCTCCCTACGAGCAGTACTTC.

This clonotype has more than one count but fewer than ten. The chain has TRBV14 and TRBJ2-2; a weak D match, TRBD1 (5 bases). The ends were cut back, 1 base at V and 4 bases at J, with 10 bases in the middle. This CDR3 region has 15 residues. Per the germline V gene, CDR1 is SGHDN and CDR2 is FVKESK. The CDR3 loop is CASSQVIGATGELFF. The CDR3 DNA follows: TGTGCCAGCAGCCAAGTAATAGGGGCCACCGGGGAGCTGTTTTTT.

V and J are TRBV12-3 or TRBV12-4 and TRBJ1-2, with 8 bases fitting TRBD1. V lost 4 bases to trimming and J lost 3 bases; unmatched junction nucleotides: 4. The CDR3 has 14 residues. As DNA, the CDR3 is TGTGCCAGCAGTTCCCAGGGGGCAGACTATGGCTACACCTTC. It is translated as CASSSQGADYGYTF.

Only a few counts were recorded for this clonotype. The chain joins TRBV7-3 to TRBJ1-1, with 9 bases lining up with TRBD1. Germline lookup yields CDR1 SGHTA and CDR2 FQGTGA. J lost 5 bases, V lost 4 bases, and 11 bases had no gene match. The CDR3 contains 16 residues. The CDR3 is CASSSQGALSGTEAFF. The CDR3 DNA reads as TGTGCCAGCAGCTCACAGGGGGCGCTTTCAGGGACTGAAGCTTTCTTT.

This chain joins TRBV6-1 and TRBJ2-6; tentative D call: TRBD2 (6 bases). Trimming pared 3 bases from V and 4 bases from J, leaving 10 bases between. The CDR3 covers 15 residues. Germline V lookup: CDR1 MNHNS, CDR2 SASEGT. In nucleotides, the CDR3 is TGTGCCAGCAGTGATCGGGGGTTGGGGGCCAACGTCCTGACTTTC. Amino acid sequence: CASSDRGLGANVLTF.

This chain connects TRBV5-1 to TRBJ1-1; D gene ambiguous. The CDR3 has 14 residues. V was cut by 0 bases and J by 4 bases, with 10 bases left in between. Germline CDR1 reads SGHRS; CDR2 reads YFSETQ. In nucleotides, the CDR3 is TGCGCCAGCAGCTTGGACGGTGGGAGCACTGAAGCTTTCTTT. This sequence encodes CASSLDGGSTEAFF.

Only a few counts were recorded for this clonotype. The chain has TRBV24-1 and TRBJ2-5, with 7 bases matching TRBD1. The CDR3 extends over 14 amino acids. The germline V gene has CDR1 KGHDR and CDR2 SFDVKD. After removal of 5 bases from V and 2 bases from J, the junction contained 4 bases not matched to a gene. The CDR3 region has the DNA TGTGCCACCAGTGGCAGGGGGTCACAAGAGACCCAGTACTTC. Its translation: CATSGRGSQETQYF.